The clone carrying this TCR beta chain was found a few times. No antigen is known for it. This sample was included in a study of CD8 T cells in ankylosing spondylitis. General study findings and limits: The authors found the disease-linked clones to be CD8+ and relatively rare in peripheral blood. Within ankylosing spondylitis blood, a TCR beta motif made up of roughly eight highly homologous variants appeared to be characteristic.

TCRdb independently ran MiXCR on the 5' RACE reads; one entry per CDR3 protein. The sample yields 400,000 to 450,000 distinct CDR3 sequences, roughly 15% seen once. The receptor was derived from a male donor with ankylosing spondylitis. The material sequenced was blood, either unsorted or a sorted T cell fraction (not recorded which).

The CDR3, as DNA: TGTGCCAGCAGCCCCGAGGGGATATTCTACCGTACCCCTAACGCTGAAGCTTTCTTT. Translation: CASSPEGIFYRTPNAEAFF. The chain couples TRBV12-3 or TRBV12-4 to TRBJ1-1, with D possibly being TRBD1 (5 bases). The CDR3 extends over 19 amino acids. Trimming stripped 6 bases from V and 6 bases from J, with 32 bases between.